Listed here are 2 T cell receptor beta chains from one sample, sequenced in a study of shared clonotypes between healthy human individuals. The protocol was immunoSEQ multiplex PCR, while the TCRdb copy is restricted to in-frame clones and leaves out a portion. The repertoire has some 2,500,000 clones, roughly 93% of them found once; the top ten carry more than 0.35%. Sequencing was carried out using naive CD4+ T cells from PBMCs. Indicated subset: CD45RA+ positively selected. The receptor set was obtained from a man aged 18-30 years in good health. Some clones in this sample may be carry-over from other donors' samples.

The rearrangement joins TRBV5-1 to TRBJ2-7; possible D gene TRBD1, 7 bases. The V gene lost 4 bases and the J gene lost 3 bases, with 17 bases spanning the gap. This CDR3 region has 15 residues. Germline values: CDR1 SGHRS, CDR2 YFSETQ. CDR3: CASSDNRGGIYEQYF. DNA of the CDR3: TGCGCCAGCAGCGATAACAGGGGAGGCATCTACGAGCAGTACTTC. The full variable domain, completed using reference TRBV5-1 and TRBJ2-7, is KAGVTQTPRYLIKTRGQQVTLSCSPISGHRSVSWYQQTPGQGLQFLFEYFSETQRNKGNFPGRFSGRQFSNSRSEMNVSTLELGDSALYLCASSDNRGGIYEQYFGPGTRLTVT.

The chain has TRBV7-8 and TRBJ1-5; TRBD1 matches 9 bases. Per germline, CDR1 SGHVS and CDR2 FQNEAQ. The V segment lost 2 bases and the J segment 4 bases; nucleotides outside the gene matches: 3. This CDR3 has 15 residues. For the CDR3, the DNA is TGTGCCAGCAGCTTACAGGGACAGGGAAATCAGCCCCAGCATTTT. It specifies CASSLQGQGNQPQHF. The full variable domain, with the rest looked up from reference TRBV7-8 and TRBJ1-5, is GAGVSQSPRYKVAKRGQDVALRCDPISGHVSLFWYQQALGQGPEFLTYFQNEAQLDKSGLPSDRFFAERPEGSVSTLKIQRTQQEDSAVYLCASSLQGQGNQPQHFGDGTRLSIL.